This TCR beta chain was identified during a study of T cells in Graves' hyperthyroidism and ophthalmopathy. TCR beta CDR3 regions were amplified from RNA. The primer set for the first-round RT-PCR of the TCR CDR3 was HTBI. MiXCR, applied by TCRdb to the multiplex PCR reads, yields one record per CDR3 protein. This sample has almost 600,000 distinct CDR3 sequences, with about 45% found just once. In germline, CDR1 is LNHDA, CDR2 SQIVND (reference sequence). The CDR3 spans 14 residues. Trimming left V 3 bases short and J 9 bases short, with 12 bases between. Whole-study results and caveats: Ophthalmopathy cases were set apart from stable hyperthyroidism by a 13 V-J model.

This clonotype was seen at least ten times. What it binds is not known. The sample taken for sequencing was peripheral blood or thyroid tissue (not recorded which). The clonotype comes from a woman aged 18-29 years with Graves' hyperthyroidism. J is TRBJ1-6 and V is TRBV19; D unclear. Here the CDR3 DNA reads TGTGCCAGTAGTATGGGGAGCGGGTTTTCACCCCTCCACTTT. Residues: CASSMGSGFSPLHF.